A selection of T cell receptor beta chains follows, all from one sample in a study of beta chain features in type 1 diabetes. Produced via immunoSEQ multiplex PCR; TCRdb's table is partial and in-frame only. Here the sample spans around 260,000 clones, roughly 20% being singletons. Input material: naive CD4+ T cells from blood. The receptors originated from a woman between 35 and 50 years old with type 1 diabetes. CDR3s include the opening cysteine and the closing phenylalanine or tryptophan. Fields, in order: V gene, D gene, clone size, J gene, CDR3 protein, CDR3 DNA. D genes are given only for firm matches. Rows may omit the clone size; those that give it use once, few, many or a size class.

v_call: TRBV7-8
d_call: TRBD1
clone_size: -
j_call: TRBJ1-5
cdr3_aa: CASSLGQQGGPRPQHF
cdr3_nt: TGTGCCAGCAGCTTAGGTCAGCAGGGGGGCCCGCGGCCCCAGCATTTT

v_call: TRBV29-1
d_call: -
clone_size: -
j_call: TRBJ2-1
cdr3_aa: CSVEKDGGNEQFF
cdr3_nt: TGCAGCGTTGAAAAGGACGGCGGGAATGAGCAGTTCTTC

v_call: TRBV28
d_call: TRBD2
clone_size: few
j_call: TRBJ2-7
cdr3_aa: CASSPGGLAGGRYEQYF
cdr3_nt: TGTGCCAGCAGTCCGGGGGGTCTAGCGGGAGGGCGCTACGAGCAGTACTTC

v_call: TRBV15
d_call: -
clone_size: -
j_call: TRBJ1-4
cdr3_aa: CATSTREEGEKLFF
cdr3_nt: TGTGCCACCAGCACGAGGGAGGAGGGTGAAAAACTGTTTTTT

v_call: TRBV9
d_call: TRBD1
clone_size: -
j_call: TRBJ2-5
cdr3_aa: CASSAHSGQGGGTQYF
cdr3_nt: TGTGCCAGCAGCGCCCATTCGGGACAGGGGGGAGGGACCCAGTACTTC

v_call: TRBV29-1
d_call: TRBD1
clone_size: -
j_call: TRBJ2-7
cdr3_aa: CSVGQGMAYEQYF
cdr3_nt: TGCAGCGTAGGACAGGGAATGGCCTACGAGCAGTACTTC

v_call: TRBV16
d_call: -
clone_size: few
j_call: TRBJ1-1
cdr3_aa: CASSQYGGQLNTEAFF
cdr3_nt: TGTGCCAGCAGCCAATATGGCGGGCAGTTGAACACTGAAGCTTTCTTT

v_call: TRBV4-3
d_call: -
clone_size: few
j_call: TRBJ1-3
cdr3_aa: CASSRSAEAGTGNTIYF
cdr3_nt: TGCGCCAGCAGCCGAAGCGCGGAGGCGGGTACTGGAAACACCATATATTTT

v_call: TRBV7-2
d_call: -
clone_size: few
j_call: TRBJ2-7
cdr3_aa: CASSTPTESYEQYF
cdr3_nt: TGTGCCAGCAGCACCCCGACGGAGTCCTACGAGCAGTACTTC

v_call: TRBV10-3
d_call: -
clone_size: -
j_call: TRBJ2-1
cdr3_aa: CAISDSYNEQFF
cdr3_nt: TGTGCCATCAGTGACAGCTACAATGAGCAGTTCTTC

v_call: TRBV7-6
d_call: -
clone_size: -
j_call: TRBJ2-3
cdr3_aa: CASSGTRQITDTQYF
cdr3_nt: TGTGCCAGCAGCGGCACCCGACAGATCACAGATACGCAGTATTTT

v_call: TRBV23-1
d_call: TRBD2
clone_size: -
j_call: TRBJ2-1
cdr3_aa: CASSQKRELGNEQFF
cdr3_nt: TGCGCCAGCAGTCAGAAGCGGGAGTTGGGCAATGAGCAGTTCTTC

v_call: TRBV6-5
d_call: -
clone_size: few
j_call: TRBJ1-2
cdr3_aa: CASSYRGQYGYTF
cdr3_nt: TGTGCCAGCAGTTACAGGGGACAATATGGCTACACCTTC

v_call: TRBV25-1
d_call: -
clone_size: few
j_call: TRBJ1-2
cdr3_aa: CASRRDYYGYTF
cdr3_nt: TGTGCCAGCAGGAGGGATTACTATGGCTACACCTTC

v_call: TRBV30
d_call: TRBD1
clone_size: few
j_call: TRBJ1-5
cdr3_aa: CAWTRGTVGNQPQHF
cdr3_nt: TGTGCCTGGACCAGGGGGACAGTTGGCAATCAGCCCCAGCATTTT

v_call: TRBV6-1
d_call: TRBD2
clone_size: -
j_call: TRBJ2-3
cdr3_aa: CASSPAGGTDTQYF
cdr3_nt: TGTGCCAGCTCTCCCGCGGGAGGAACAGATACGCAGTATTTT

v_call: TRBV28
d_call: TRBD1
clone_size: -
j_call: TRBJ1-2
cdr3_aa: CASSLSQGAGGYTF
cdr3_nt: TGTGCCAGCAGTTTATCACAGGGGGCTGGAGGCTACACCTTC

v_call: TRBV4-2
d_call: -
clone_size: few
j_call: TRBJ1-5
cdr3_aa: CASSQDQVLAQPQHF
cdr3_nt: TGTGCCAGCAGCCAAGATCAGGTCCTGGCTCAGCCCCAGCATTTT

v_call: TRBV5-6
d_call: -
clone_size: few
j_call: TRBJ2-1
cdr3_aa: CASSFQGPEQFF
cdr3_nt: TGTGCCAGCAGCTTTCAGGGGCCCGAGCAGTTCTTC

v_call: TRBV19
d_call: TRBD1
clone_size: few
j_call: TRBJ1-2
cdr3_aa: CASGQGANYGYTF
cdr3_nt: TGTGCCAGTGGACAGGGGGCTAACTATGGCTACACCTTC

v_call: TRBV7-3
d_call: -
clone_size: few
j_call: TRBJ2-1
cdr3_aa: CASSLRSESDEQFF
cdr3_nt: TGTGCCAGCAGCTTACGGTCGGAGTCCGATGAGCAGTTCTTC

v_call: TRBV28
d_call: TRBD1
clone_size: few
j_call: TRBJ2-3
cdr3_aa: CASSLQGQSTDTQYF
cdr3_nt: TGTGCCAGCAGTTTACAGGGACAGAGCACAGATACGCAGTATTTT

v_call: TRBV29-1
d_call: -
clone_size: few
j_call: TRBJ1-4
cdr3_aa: CSVQTRVGEKLFF
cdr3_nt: TGCAGCGTTCAGACCAGGGTGGGTGAAAAACTGTTTTTT

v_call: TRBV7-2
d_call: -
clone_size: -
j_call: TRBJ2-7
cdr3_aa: CASSPDRVGEQYF
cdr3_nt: TGTGCCAGCAGCCCCGACCGGGTAGGTGAGCAGTACTTC

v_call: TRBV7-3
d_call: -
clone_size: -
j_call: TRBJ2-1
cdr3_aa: CASSTTPSSEQFF
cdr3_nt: TGTGCCAGCAGCACCACTCCTAGTAGCGAGCAGTTCTTC

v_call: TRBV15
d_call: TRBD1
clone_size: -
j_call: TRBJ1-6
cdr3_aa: CATSPRTGSGSPLHF
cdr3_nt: TGTGCCACCAGCCCCCGGACAGGGAGTGGCTCACCCCTCCACTTT

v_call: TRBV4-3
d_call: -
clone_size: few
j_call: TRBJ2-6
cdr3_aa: CASSQDPPPGANVLTF
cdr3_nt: TGCGCCAGCAGCCAAGATCCCCCTCCTGGGGCCAACGTCCTGACTTTC

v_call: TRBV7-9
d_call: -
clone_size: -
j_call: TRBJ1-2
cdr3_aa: CASKGLHGYTF
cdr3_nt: TGTGCCAGTAAGGGGCTTCACGGCTACACCTTC

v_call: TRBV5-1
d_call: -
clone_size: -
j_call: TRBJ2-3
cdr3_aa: CASRVQGSTDTQYF
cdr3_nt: TGCGCCTCCCGGGTGCAGGGGAGCACAGATACGCAGTATTTT

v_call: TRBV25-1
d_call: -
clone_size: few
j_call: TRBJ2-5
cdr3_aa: CASSDMGRETQYF
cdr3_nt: TGTGCCAGCAGTGATATGGGGCGTGAGACCCAGTACTTC

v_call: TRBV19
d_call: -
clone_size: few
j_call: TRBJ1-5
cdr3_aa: CASSMNYGEQPQHF
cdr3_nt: TGTGCCAGTAGTATGAATTACGGGGAACAGCCCCAGCATTTT

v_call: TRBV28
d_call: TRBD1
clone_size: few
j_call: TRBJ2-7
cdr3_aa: CASSLTGGRYEQYF
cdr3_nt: TGTGCCAGCAGTTTGACAGGGGGCAGGTACGAGCAGTACTTC

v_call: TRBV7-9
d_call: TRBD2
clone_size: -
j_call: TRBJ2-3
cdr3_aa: CASSSQGSTSGSTDTQYF
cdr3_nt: TGTGCCAGCAGCTCCCAGGGGTCGACTAGCGGGTCCACAGATACGCAGTATTTT

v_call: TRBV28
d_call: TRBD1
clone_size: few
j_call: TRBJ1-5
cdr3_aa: CASSPPGQTNQPQHF
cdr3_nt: TGTGCCAGCAGTCCCCCGGGACAGACAAATCAGCCCCAGCATTTT

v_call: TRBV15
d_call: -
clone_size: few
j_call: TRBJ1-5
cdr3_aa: CATSREGVQPQHF
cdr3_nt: TGTGCCACCAGCAGAGAAGGGGTTCAGCCCCAGCATTTT

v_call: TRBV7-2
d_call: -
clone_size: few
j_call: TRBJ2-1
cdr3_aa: CASSLVAAAYSYNEQFF
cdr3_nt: TGTGCCAGCAGCTTAGTAGCGGCGGCCTACTCCTACAATGAGCAGTTCTTC

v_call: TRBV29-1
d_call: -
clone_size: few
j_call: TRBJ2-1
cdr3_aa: CSVSLSYNEQFF
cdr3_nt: TGCAGCGTGAGCCTCTCCTACAATGAGCAGTTCTTC

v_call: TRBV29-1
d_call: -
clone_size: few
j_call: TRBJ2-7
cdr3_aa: CSVQGGGPGYEQYF
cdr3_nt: TGCAGCGTCCAAGGGGGTGGCCCGGGGTACGAGCAGTACTTC

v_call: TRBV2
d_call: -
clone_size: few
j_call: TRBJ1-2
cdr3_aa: CASSDWSAGRYGYTF
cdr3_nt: TGTGCCAGCAGTGATTGGTCCGCTGGTCGGTATGGCTACACCTTC

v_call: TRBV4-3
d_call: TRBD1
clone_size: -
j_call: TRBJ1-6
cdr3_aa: CASSQPGQNNSPLHF
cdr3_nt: TGCGCCAGCAGCCAGCCGGGACAGAATAATTCACCCCTCCACTTT

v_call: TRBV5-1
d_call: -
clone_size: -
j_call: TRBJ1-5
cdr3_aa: CASSWGENQPQHF
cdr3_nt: TGCGCCAGCTCGTGGGGAGAGAATCAGCCCCAGCATTTT

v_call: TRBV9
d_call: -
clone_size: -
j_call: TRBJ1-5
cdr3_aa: CASSVAWAAADQPQHF
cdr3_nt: TGTGCCAGCAGCGTAGCTTGGGCAGCGGCGGACCAGCCCCAGCATTTT

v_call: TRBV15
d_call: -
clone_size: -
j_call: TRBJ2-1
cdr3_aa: CATSRGRDEQFF
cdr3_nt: TGTGCCACCAGCAGAGGACGGGATGAGCAGTTCTTC

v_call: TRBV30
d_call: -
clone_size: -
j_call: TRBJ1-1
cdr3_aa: CAWSGQEPEAFF
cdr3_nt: TGTGCCTGGAGTGGTCAGGAACCTGAAGCTTTCTTT